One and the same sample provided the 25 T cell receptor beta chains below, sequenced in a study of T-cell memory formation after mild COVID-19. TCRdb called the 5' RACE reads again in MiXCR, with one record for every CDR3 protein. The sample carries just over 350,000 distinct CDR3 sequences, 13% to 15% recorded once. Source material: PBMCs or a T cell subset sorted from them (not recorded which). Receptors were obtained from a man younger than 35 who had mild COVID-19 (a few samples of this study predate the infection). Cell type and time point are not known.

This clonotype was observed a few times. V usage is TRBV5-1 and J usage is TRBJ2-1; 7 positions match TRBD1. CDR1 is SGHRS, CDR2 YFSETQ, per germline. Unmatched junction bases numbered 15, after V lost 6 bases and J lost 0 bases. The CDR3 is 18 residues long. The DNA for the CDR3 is TGCGCCAGCAACAGGGGCTCCGGGATGCGGAGCTCCTACAATGAGCAGTTCTTC. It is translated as CASNRGSGMRSSYNEQFF. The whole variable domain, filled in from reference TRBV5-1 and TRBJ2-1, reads KAGVTQTPRYLIKTRGQQVTLSCSPISGHRSVSWYQQTPGQGLQFLFEYFSETQRNKGNFPGRFSGRQFSNSRSEMNVSTLELGDSALYLCASNRGSGMRSSYNEQFFGPGTRLTVL.

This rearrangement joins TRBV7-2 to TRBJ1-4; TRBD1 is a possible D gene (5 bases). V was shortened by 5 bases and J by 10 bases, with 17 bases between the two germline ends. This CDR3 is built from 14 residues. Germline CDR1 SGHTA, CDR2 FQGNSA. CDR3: CASSPSGPALKLFF. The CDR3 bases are TGTGCCAGCAGCCCCTCGGGACCCGCCTTAAAACTGTTTTTT.

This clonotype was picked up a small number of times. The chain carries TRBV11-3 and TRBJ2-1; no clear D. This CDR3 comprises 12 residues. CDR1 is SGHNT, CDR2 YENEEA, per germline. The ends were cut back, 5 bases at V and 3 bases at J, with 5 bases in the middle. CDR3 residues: CASSARYNEQFF. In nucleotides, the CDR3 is TGTGCCAGCAGCGCTCGCTACAATGAGCAGTTCTTC.

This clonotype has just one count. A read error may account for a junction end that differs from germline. The CDR3 sequence: CASRPGGGTPKGDF. CDR3 coding DNA: TGCGCCAGCAGGCCCGGGGGTGGCACGCCAAAGGGTGACTTC. The genes are TRBV5-1 and TRBJ2-7; tentative D call: TRBD2 (6 bases). This CDR3 is built from 14 residues. From germline, CDR1 is SGHRS and CDR2 YFSETQ.

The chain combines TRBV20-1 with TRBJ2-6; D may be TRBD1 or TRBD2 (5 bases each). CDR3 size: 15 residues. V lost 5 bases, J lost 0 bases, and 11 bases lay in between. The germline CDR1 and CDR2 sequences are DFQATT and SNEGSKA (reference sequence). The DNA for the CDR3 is TGCAGTGCTGGGACGGCTACCTCTGGGGCCAACGTCCTGACTTTC. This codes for CSAGTATSGANVLTF.

CDR3 in amino acids: CASSLTQGSNQPQHF. As DNA, the CDR3 is TGTGCCAGCAGTTTAACACAGGGTAGCAATCAGCCCCAGCATTTT. The V and J genes are TRBV12-3 or TRBV12-4 and TRBJ1-5; D may be TRBD1 (6 bases). Trimming left V 2 bases short and J 0 bases short, with 8 bases between. This CDR3 contains 15 residues.

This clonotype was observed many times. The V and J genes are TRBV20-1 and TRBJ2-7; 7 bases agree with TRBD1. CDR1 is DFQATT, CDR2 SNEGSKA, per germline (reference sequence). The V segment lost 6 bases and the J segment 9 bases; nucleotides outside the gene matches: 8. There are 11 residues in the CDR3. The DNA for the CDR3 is TGCAGTGCAAGACAGGGACCGGTGCAGTACTTC. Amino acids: CSARQGPVQYF.

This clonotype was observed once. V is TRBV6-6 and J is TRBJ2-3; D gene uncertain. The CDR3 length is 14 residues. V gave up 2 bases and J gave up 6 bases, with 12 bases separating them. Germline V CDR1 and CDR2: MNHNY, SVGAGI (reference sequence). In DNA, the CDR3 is TGTGCCAGCAGTTACATATCCGGCCAGGATACGCAGTATTTT. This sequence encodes CASSYISGQDTQYF.

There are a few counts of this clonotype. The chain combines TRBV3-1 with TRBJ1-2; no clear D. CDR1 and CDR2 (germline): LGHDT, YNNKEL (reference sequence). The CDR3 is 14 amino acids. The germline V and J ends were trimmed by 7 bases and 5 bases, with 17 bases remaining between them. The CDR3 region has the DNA TGTGCCAGCACCCCGCTGGGAAATCGGTATGGCTACACCTTC. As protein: CASTPLGNRYGYTF.

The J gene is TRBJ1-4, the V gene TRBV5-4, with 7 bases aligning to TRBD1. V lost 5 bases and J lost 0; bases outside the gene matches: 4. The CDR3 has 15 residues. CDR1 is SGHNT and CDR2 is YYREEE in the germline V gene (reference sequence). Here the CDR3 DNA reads TGTGCCAGCAGTTGGGACAGTTCAACTAATGAAAAACTGTTTTTT. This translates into CASSWDSSTNEKLFF.

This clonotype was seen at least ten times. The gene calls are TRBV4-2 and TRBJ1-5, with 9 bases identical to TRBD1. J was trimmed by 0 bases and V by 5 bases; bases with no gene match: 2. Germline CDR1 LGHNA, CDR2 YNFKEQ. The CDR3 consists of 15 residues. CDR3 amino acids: CASSSQGASNQPQHF. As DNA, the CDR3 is TGTGCCAGCAGCTCACAGGGGGCTAGCAATCAGCCCCAGCATTTT.

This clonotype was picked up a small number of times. The CDR3 DNA is TGCGCCAGCAGCCCAGGGGTCTACTCTGGAAACACCATATATTTT. It translates to CASSPGVYSGNTIYF. The gene calls are TRBV5-1 and TRBJ1-3; possibly TRBD1 for D (6 bases). The V end was cut by 4 bases, the J end by 0 bases, with 11 bases between. The CDR3 loop spans 15 amino acids. Germline CDR1 SGHRS, CDR2 YFSETQ.

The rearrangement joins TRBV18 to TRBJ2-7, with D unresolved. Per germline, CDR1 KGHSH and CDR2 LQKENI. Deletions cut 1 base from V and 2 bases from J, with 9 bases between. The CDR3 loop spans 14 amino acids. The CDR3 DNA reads TGTGCCAGCTCACCACGTGACGGCGCCTACGAGCAGTACGTC. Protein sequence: CASSPRDGAYEQYV.

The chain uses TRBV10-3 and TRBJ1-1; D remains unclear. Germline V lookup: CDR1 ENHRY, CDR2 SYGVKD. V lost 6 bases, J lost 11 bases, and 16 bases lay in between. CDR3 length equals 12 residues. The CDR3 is CAISASAAVAFF. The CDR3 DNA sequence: TGTGCCATCAGCGCATCGGCTGCTGTGGCTTTCTTT.

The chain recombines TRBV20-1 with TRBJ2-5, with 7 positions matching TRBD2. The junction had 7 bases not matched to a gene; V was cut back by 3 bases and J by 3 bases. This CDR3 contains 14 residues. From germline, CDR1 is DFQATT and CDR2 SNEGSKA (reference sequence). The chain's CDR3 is CSASPRGWKETQYF. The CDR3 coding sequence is TGCAGTGCTAGTCCGCGGGGGTGGAAAGAGACCCAGTACTTC.

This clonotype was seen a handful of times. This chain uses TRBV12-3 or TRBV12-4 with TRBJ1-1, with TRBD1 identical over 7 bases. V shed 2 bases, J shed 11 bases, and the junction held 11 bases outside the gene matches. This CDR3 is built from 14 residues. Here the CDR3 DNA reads TGTGCCAGCAGTTTATTCCCCCCTGACAGGGAGGCTTTCTTT. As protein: CASSLFPPDREAFF.

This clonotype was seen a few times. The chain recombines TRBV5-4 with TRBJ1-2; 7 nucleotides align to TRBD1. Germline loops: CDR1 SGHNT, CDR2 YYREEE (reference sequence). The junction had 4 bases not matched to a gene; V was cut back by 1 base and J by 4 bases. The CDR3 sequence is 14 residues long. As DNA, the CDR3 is TGTGCCAGCAGCTTGCACAGGGGAGTCTATGGCTACACCTTC. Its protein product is CASSLHRGVYGYTF.

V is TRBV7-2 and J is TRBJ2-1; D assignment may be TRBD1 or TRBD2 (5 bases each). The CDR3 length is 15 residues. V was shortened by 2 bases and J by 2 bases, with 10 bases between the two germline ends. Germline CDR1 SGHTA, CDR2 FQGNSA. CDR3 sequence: CASSLQMGAYNEQFF. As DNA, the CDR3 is TGTGCCAGCAGCTTACAGATGGGGGCCTACAATGAGCAGTTCTTC. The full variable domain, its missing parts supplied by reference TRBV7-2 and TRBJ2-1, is GAGVSQSPSNKVTEKGKDVELRCDPISGHTALYWYRQSLGQGLEFLIYFQGNSAPDKSGLPSDRFSAERTGGSVSTLTIQRTQQEDSAVYLCASSLQMGAYNEQFFGPGTRLTVL.

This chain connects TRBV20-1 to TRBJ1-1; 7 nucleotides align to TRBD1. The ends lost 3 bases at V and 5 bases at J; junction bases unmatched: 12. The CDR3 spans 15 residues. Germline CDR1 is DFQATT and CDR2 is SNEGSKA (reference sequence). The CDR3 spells CSARPNPTGETEAFF. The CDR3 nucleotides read TGCAGTGCTAGGCCCAATCCAACAGGGGAAACTGAAGCTTTCTTT.

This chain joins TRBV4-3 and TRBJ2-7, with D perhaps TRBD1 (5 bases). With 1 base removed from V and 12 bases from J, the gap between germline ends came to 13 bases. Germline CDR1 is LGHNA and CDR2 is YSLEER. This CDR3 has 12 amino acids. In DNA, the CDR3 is TGCGCCAGCAGCCAAGCGTCAGGGTTTTCGTACGTC. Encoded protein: CASSQASGFSYV.

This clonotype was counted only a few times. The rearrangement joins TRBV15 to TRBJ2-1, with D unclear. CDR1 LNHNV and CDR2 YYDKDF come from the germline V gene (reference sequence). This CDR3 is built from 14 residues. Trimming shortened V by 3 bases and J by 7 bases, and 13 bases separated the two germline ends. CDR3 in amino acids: CATSRAVGWNEQFF. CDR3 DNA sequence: TGTGCCACCAGCAGGGCCGTGGGTTGGAATGAGCAGTTCTTC.

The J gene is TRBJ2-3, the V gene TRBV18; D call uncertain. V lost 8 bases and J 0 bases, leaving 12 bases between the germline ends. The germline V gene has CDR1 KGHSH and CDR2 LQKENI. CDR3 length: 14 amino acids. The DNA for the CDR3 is TGTGCCAGCAGCCCCTCGGCTAGCACAGATACGCAGTATTTT. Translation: CASSPSASTDTQYF. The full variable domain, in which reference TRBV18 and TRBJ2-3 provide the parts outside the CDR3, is NAGVMQNPRHLVRRRGQEARLRCSPMKGHSHVYWYRQLPEEGLKFMVYLQKENIIDESGMPKERFSAEFPKEGPSILRIQQVVRGDSAAYFCASSPSASTDTQYFGPGTRLTVL.

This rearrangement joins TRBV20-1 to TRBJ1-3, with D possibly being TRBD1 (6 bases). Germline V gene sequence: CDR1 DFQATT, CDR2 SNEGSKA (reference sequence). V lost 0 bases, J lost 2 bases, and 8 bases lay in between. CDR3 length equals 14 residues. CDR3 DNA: TGCAGTGCTAGAGATCCAGGGGCTGGAAACACCATATATTTT. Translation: CSARDPGAGNTIYF.

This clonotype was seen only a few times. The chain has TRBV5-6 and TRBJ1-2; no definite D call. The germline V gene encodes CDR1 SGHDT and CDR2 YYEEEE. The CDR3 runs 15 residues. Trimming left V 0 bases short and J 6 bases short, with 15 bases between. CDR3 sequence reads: CASSLERARSHGYTF. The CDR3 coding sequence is TGTGCCAGCAGCTTGGAGCGGGCCCGCAGCCATGGCTACACCTTC.

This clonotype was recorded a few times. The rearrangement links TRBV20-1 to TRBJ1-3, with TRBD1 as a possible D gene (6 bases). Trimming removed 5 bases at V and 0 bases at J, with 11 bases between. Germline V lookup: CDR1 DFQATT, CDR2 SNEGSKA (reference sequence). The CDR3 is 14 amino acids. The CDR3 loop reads CSAATGSSGNTIYF. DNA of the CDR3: TGCAGTGCTGCGACAGGCAGCTCTGGAAACACCATATATTTT.